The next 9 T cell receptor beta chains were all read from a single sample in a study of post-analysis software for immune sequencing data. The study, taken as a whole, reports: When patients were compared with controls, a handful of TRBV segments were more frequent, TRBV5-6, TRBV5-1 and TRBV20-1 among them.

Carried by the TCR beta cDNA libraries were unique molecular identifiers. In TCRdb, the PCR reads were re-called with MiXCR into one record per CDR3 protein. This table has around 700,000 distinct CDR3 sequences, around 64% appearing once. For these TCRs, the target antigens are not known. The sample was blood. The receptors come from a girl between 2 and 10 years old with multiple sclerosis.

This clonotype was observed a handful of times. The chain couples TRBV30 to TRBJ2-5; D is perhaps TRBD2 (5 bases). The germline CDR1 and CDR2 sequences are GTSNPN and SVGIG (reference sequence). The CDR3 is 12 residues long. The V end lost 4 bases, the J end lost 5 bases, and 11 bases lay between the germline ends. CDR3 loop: CAWKPRGETQYF. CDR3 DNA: TGTGCCTGGAAGCCCCGAGGGGAGACCCAGTACTTC.

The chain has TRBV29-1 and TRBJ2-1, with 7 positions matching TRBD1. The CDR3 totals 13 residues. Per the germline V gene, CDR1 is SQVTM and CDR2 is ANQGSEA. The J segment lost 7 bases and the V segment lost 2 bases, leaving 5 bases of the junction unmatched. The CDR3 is CSVETTGRNEQFF. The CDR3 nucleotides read TGCAGCGTTGAAACGACAGGGAGAAATGAGCAGTTCTTC.

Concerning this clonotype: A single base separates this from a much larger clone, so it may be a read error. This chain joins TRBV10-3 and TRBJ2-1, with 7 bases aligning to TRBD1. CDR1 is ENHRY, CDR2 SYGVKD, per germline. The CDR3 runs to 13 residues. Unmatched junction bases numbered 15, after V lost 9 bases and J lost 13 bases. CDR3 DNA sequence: TGTGCCATAATACAGGGGTGGCAAGAGACCCAGTTCTTC. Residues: CAIIQGWQETQFF.

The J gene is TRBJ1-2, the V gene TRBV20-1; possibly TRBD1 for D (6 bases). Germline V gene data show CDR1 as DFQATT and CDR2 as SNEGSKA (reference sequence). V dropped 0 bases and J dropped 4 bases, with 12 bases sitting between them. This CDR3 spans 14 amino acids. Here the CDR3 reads CSARETGGRYGYTF. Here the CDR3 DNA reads TGCAGTGCTAGAGAGACGGGGGGGCGCTATGGCTACACCTTC.

In DNA form, the CDR3 reads TGTGCCATACACGACAGAAACAATGAGCAGTTCTTC. Protein: CAIHDRNNEQFF. The rearrangement links TRBV10-3 to TRBJ2-1, with TRBD1 as a possible D gene (5 bases). Germline V lookup: CDR1 ENHRY, CDR2 SYGVKD. V lost 9 bases, J lost 5 bases, and 11 bases lay in between. This CDR3 region has 12 residues.

CDR3 coding DNA: TGTGCCAGCTCACCACAGCGAGGGTATAATTTCAATGAGCAGTTCTTC. As protein: CASSPQRGYNFNEQFF. The chain joins TRBV18 to TRBJ2-1, with D perhaps matching TRBD2 (5 bases). CDR3 length: 16 amino acids. With 1 base removed from V and 6 bases from J, the gap between germline ends came to 16 bases. CDR1 is KGHSH and CDR2 is LQKENI in the germline V gene. Filled out from reference TRBV18 and TRBJ2-1, the complete variable domain reads NAGVMQNPRHLVRRRGQEARLRCSPMKGHSHVYWYRQLPEEGLKFMVYLQKENIIDESGMPKERFSAEFPKEGPSILRIQQVVRGDSAAYFCASSPQRGYNFNEQFFGPGTRLTVL.

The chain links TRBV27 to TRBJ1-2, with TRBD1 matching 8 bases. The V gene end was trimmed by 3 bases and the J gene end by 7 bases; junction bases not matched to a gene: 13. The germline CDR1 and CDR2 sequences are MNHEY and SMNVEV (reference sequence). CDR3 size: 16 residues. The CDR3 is CASSFSQGASFFGYTF. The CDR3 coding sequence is TGTGCCAGCAGTTTTAGTCAGGGGGCGTCTTTCTTTGGCTACACCTTC.

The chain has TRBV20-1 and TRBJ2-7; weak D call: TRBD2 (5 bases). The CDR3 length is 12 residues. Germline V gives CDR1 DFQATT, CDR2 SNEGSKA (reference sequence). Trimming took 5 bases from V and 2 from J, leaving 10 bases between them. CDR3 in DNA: TGCAGTGCTCTCGGGGAAGCCTACGAGCAGTACTTC. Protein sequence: CSALGEAYEQYF.

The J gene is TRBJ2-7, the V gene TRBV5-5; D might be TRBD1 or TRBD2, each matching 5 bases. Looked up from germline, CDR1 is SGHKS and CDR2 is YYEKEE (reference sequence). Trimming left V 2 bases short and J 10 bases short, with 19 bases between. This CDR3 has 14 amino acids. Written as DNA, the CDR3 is TGTGCCAGCAGCTTAGGGACGGCCAGTGATACCCAGTACTTC. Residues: CASSLGTASDTQYF.